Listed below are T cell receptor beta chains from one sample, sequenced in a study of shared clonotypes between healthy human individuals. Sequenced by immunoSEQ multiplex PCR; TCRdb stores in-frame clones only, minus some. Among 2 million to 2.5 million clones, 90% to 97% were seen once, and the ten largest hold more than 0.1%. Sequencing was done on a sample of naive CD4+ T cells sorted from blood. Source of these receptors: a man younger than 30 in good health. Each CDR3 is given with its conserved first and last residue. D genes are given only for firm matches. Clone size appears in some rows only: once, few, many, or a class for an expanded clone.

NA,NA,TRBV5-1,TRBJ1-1,TGCGCCAGCAGCTGGATGTTCGGGCAGAACACTGAAGCTTTCTTT,CASSWMFGQNTEAFF
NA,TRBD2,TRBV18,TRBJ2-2,TGTGCCAGCTCACTCTTAGCGGGGAACACCGGGGAGCTGTTTTTT,CASSLLAGNTGELFF
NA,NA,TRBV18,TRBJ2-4,TGTGCCAGCTCACCTCACCCGGATTACATTCAGTACTTC,CASSPHPDYIQYF
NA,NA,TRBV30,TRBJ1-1,TGTGCCTGGAGTGTTCAGGAAGGGACTGAAGCTTTCTTT,CAWSVQEGTEAFF
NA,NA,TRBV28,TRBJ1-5,TGTGCCAGCAGTTTCCCCCGGGGGGCAAGCAATCAGCCCCAGCATTTT,CASSFPRGASNQPQHF
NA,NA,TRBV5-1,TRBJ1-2,TGCGCCAGCAGTGGAGAAGGAAACTATGGCTACACCTTC,CASSGEGNYGYTF
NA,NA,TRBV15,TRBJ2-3,TGTGCCACCAGCAGAGATGTTGCACTCACAGATACGCAGTATTTT,CATSRDVALTDTQYF
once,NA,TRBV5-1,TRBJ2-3,TGCGCCAGCAGCTGGAGGGCAGAGACCACAGATACGCAGTATTTT,CASSWRAETTDTQYF
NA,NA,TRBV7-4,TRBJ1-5,TGTGCCAGCAGCTTAGAGTGCCAGGTTGGATTGGATCAGCCCCAGCATTTT,CASSLECQVGLDQPQHF
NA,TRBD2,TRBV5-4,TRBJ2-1,TGTGCCAGCAGCTTGGGACTAGCGGGGGGGCCGGGTGAGCAGTTCTTC,CASSLGLAGGPGEQFF
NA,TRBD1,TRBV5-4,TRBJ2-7,TGTGCCAGCAGCTCAAGATGGGACAGTGAGCAGTACTTC,CASSSRWDSEQYF
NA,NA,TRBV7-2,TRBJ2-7,TGTGCCAGCAGCTCCCCCCCCGGTCAGGACGAGCAGTACTTC,CASSSPPGQDEQYF
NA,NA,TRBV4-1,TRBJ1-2,TGCGCCAGCAGCCAAGGGAATGGCTACACCTTC,CASSQGNGYTF
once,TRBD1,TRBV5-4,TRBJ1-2,TGTGCCAGCAGCTTGGGAGCCGGACAGGGCCTCTATGGCTACACCTTC,CASSLGAGQGLYGYTF
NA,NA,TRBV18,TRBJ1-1,TGTGCCAGCTCACCACTAGCGGGATCGAACACTGAAGCTTTCTTT,CASSPLAGSNTEAFF
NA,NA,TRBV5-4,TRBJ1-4,TGTGCCAGCAGTTCTGAGGGGGAAAAGGGAGAAAAACTGTTTTTT,CASSSEGEKGEKLFF
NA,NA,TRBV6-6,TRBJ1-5,TGTGCCAGCAGTTACTCGATAAGGGTTGATCAGCCCCAGCATTTT,CASSYSIRVDQPQHF
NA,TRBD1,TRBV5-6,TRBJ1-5,TGTGCCAGCAGCTTGGCGAGGACAGGGAGATTTCGGGGAAGTCAGCCCCAGCATTTT,CASSLARTGRFRGSQPQHF
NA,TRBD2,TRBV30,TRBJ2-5,TGTGCCTGGGGTCTCGGGACTAGCGGGGGCCAAGAGACCCAGTACTTC,CAWGLGTSGGQETQYF
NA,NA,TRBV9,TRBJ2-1,TGTGCCAGCAGCGTAGATCTTAGGAATGAGCAGTTCTTC,CASSVDLRNEQFF
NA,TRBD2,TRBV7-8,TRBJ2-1,TGTGCCAGCAGCTTGACCCGGGACAGCTATAGCGGGAGGTTCTTC,CASSLTRDSYSGRFF
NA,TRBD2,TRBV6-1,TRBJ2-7,TGTGCCAGCACTCTGACTAGCGGGACCTACGAGCAGTACTTC,CASTLTSGTYEQYF
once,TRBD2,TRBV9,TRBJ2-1,TGTGCCAGCAGCGTAGGACTAGCGGGAGGTTACAATGAGCAGTTCTTC,CASSVGLAGGYNEQFF